This passage covers 31 T cell receptor beta chains from one sample sequenced in a study of response to subunit inactivated influenza vaccine. MiXCR, applied by TCRdb to the RT-PCR reads, yields one record per CDR3 protein. The table lists roughly 190,000 distinct CDR3 sequences, about 15% of them singletons. Material: CD8+ T cells sorted from PBMCs, obtained roughly 5 days after vaccination. Source of these receptors: a man aged 45-65 years who received an inactivated influenza vaccine.

There are a few counts of this clonotype. J is TRBJ2-3 and V is TRBV7-9, with 7 bases fitting TRBD1. Germline CDR1 SEHNR, CDR2 FQNEAQ (reference sequence). This CDR3 has 15 residues. Unmatched junction bases numbered 11, after V lost 3 bases and J lost 8 bases. The CDR3 nucleotides read TGTGCCAGCAGCTTTAACAGGGGCCTCCCGGGTACGCAGTATTTT. Its translation: CASSFNRGLPGTQYF.

This clonotype appeared a few times. This chain links TRBV5-1 with TRBJ2-1; no definite D call. Trimming cost V 3 bases and J 4 bases, with 11 bases left between them. The length of the CDR3 is 14 residues. Germline-derived CDR1 and CDR2 are SGHRS and YFSETQ. The CDR3 coding sequence is TGCGCCAGCAGCTCCGGACCCTCTTACAATGAGCAGTTCTTC. Its protein is CASSSGPSYNEQFF.

The table lists this clonotype with a few counts. V usage is TRBV28 and J usage is TRBJ2-1, with D tentatively TRBD2 (5 bases). The ends were cut back, 6 bases at V and 3 bases at J, with 15 bases in the middle. This CDR3 comprises 15 residues. In germline, CDR1 is MDHEN, CDR2 SYDVKM. The CDR3, as DNA: TGTGCCAGCAGGTCCGGGCCGGGGAACTACAATGAGCAGTTCTTC. Translation: CASRSGPGNYNEQFF. Full variable domain (missing parts from reference TRBV28 and TRBJ2-1): DVKVTQSSRYLVKRTGEKVFLECVQDMDHENMFWYRQDPGLGLRLIYFSYDVKMKEKGDIPEGYSVSREKKERFSLILESASTNQTSMYLCASRSGPGNYNEQFFGPGTRLTVL.

The rearrangement links TRBV5-1 to TRBJ2-1; 9 nucleotides align to TRBD1. CDR1 is SGHRS, CDR2 YFSETQ, per germline. V lost 1 base to trimming and J lost 2 bases; unmatched junction nucleotides: 4. CDR3 length equals 16 residues. The chain's CDR3 is CASSLSGQGPYNEQFF. CDR3 DNA: TGCGCCAGCAGCTTGTCTGGACAGGGGCCCTACAATGAGCAGTTCTTC.

The table lists this clonotype with a few counts. The rearrangement uses TRBV12-3 or TRBV12-4 and TRBJ1-3; D is uncertain. V lost 0 bases to trimming and J lost 0 bases, with 6 bases between them. The CDR3 length is 15 residues. The CDR3 sequence: CASSLAEDSGNTIYF. The CDR3 DNA follows: TGTGCCAGCAGTTTAGCCGAGGACTCTGGAAACACCATATATTTT.

This clonotype was seen ten or more times. The CDR3 sequence: CSVEPRGGSSYNEQFF. The CDR3 DNA reads as TGCAGCGTTGAACCCCGGGGCGGGAGCTCCTACAATGAGCAGTTCTTC. The chain recombines TRBV29-1 with TRBJ2-1, with 7 bases lining up with TRBD2. The CDR3 extends over 16 amino acids. The V gene end was trimmed by 2 bases and the J gene end by 0 bases; junction bases not matched to a gene: 7. Germline V gene data show CDR1 as SQVTM and CDR2 as ANQGSEA.

CDR3 in amino acids: CASSEGRGLSYEQYF. CDR3 DNA: TGTGCCAGCAGTGAAGGCAGGGGGCTCTCCTACGAGCAGTACTTC. The V gene is TRBV2, the J gene TRBJ2-7; 8 positions match TRBD1. CDR3 length: 15 residues. With 1 base clipped from V and 0 bases from J, the junction kept 2 bases outside the gene matches. Looked up from germline, CDR1 is SNHLY and CDR2 is FYNNEI.

This clonotype was observed a handful of times. The chain recombines TRBV7-9 with TRBJ2-5; D unresolved. Trimming shortened V by 1 base and J by 9 bases, and 6 bases separated the two germline ends. Germline CDR1 reads SEHNR; CDR2 reads FQNEAQ (reference sequence). The CDR3 extends over 11 amino acids. CDR3 protein: CASSLDPPQYF. The CDR3 DNA sequence: TGTGCCAGCAGCTTAGACCCCCCCCAGTACTTC.

V is TRBV7-8 and J is TRBJ2-1; 8 bases match TRBD2. Germline CDR1 and CDR2: SGHVS and FQNEAQ. The junction had 11 bases not matched to a gene; V was cut back by 5 bases and J by 2 bases. The CDR3 covers 17 residues. CDR3 nucleotides: TGTGCCAGCAGCCCAATGTCGACTAGCGCTCCCTACAATGAGCAGTTCTTC. Translated: CASSPMSTSAPYNEQFF. Supplemented by reference TRBV7-8 and TRBJ2-1, the full variable domain reads GAGVSQSPRYKVAKRGQDVALRCDPISGHVSLFWYQQALGQGPEFLTYFQNEAQLDKSGLPSDRFFAERPEGSVSTLKIQRTQQEDSAVYLCASSPMSTSAPYNEQFFGPGTRLTVL.

This sequence joins TRBV4-3 and TRBJ2-5; either TRBD1 or TRBD2 may fit D (5 bases each). The germline CDR1 and CDR2 sequences are LGHNA and YSLEER. Trimming left V 4 bases short and J 5 bases short, with 11 bases between. This CDR3 is 13 amino acids long. Here the CDR3 reads CASSRQWGETQYF. Here the CDR3 DNA reads TGCGCCAGCAGCCGTCAGTGGGGGGAGACCCAGTACTTC.

This clonotype was recorded a few times. The V and J genes are TRBV6-5 and TRBJ2-3; D not certain. Germline V gene lookup returns CDR1 MNHEY and CDR2 SVGAGI. Between the trimmed V and J ends, which lost 2 bases and 3 bases, there was a span of 6 bases. This CDR3 is built from 13 residues. The CDR3 reads CASSYRLTDTQYF. DNA of the CDR3: TGTGCCAGCAGTTACAGACTTACAGATACGCAGTATTTT.

The V call is TRBV7-9, the J call TRBJ1-1, with D unresolved. Germline V gene lookup returns CDR1 SEHNR and CDR2 FQNEAQ (reference sequence). The CDR3 runs 13 residues. With 4 bases removed from V and 3 bases from J, the gap between germline ends came to 9 bases. The CDR3, as DNA: TGTGCCAGCAGCTCCGCGTGGGACACTGAAGCTTTCTTT. Translating gives CASSSAWDTEAFF.

This clonotype was counted ten times or more. The chain combines TRBV29-1 with TRBJ2-1; no clear D gene. V lost 1 base and J lost 3, with 10 bases in between. The CDR3 has 14 residues. The germline V gene encodes CDR1 SQVTM and CDR2 ANQGSEA. DNA of the CDR3: TGCAGCGTTGAAGGGCAGACCAACTACAATGAGCAGTTCTTC. It specifies CSVEGQTNYNEQFF.

The rearrangement links TRBV20-1 to TRBJ1-6; no definite D call. V was clipped by 5 bases and J by 0 bases, with 14 bases between them. The CDR3 spans 16 residues. Per the germline V gene, CDR1 is DFQATT and CDR2 is SNEGSKA (reference sequence). The CDR3 spells CSARVIGSSYNSPLHF. CDR3 bases: TGCAGTGCTCGTGTTATCGGGAGCTCCTATAATTCACCCCTCCACTTT.

This clonotype has a count of ten or more. The chain links TRBV14 to TRBJ2-3; D gene uncertain. Looked up from germline, CDR1 is SGHDN and CDR2 is FVKESK. Trimming left V 0 bases short and J 2 bases short, with 12 bases between. CDR3 length: 16 amino acids. This CDR3 reads CASSQDGTANTDTQYF. As DNA, the CDR3 is TGTGCCAGCAGCCAAGACGGAACTGCCAACACAGATACGCAGTATTTT.

The table lists this clonotype with a few counts. The chain has TRBV10-3 and TRBJ2-3; unclear D gene. Germline V gene sequence: CDR1 ENHRY, CDR2 SYGVKD. The CDR3 has 16 residues. Trimming removed 3 bases at V and 1 base at J, with 14 bases between. CDR3 amino acids: CAISEIGARGTDTQYF. DNA for the CDR3: TGTGCCATCAGTGAAATCGGTGCACGAGGCACAGATACGCAGTATTTT.

This clonotype was recorded a few times. The junction does not match germline at one end; this may be a read error. The J gene is TRBJ2-6, the V gene TRBV29-1; TRBD2 might be the D (5 bases). Germline V CDR1 and CDR2: SQVTM, ANQGSEA. The CDR3 runs to 14 residues. The chain's CDR3 is CSVKEGSGANVLTF. Written as DNA, the CDR3 is TGCAGCGTTAAAGAGGGATCAGGAGCCAACGTCCTGACTTTC.

Many counts were recorded for this clonotype. This chain uses TRBV5-4 with TRBJ2-1; a weak D match, TRBD2 (5 bases). The CDR3 is 12 residues long. CDR1 SGHNT and CDR2 YYREEE come from the germline V gene (reference sequence). V lost 0 bases to trimming and J lost 10 bases, with 8 bases between them. CDR3 sequence reads: CASSLDLAEQFF. In nucleotides, the CDR3 is TGTGCCAGCAGCTTGGACCTAGCAGAGCAGTTCTTC.

This clonotype was seen more than once but under ten times. This chain uses TRBV6-1 with TRBJ1-6, with no clear D. This CDR3 has 13 residues. Germline loops: CDR1 MNHNS, CDR2 SASEGT. Trimming left V 8 bases short and J 5 bases short, with 10 bases between. The CDR3 here is CASQGGHNSPLHF. The CDR3 region has the DNA TGTGCCAGCCAAGGCGGCCATAATTCACCCCTCCACTTT.

The chain has TRBV2 and TRBJ2-6; 11 nucleotides agree with TRBD1. Germline V gene data show CDR1 as SNHLY and CDR2 as FYNNEI. V was pared by 10 bases and J by 1 base, with 6 bases of the junction left unmatched. The CDR3 is made up of 16 amino acids. The CDR3 region has the DNA TGTGCCATTCGGACAGGGGGCACTTCTGGGGCCAACGTCCTGACTTTC. Protein product: CAIRTGGTSGANVLTF.

The chain combines TRBV10-3 with TRBJ2-1, with TRBD2 as a possible D gene (5 bases). CDR3 length: 16 amino acids. V dropped 4 bases and J dropped 2 bases, with 15 bases sitting between them. Germline assignment: CDR1 ENHRY and CDR2 SYGVKD. The DNA for the CDR3 is TGTGCCATCAGTGTCGAACTTGGAGGCGCCTACAATGAGCAGTTCTTC. Amino acids: CAISVELGGAYNEQFF.

This clonotype was seen only a few times. The chain joins TRBV29-1 to TRBJ2-3, with 11 bases aligning to TRBD2. Germline values: CDR1 SQVTM, CDR2 ANQGSEA. This CDR3 region has 14 residues. Trimming took 4 bases from V and 4 from J; bases not matched to a gene: 4. The CDR3 DNA reads TGCAGCGTTGGACTAGCGGGAACGGCAGATACGCAGTATTTT. The encoded protein is CSVGLAGTADTQYF.

This clonotype came up a few times. This chain joins TRBV29-1 and TRBJ1-3, with TRBD1 as a possible D gene (5 bases). The V end lost 0 bases, the J end lost 1 base, and 13 bases lay between the germline ends. This CDR3 is 16 amino acids long. Germline-derived CDR1 and CDR2 are SQVTM and ANQGSEA. Here the CDR3 reads CSVEDALGGSGNTIYF. DNA of the CDR3: TGCAGCGTTGAAGATGCCCTCGGGGGATCTGGAAACACCATATATTTT.

This clonotype was observed a few times. The chain recombines TRBV4-1 with TRBJ2-4; 8 nucleotides line up with TRBD1. CDR1 and CDR2 (germline): MGHRA, YSYEKL. The CDR3 has 16 residues. The V and J ends lost 1 base and 8 bases, in that order; junction bases with no gene match: 10. In DNA, the CDR3 is TGCGCCAGCAGCCAAGTGGGGACAGGTCCAAGGGACATTCAGTACTTC. Protein sequence: CASSQVGTGPRDIQYF.

The rearrangement links TRBV7-9 to TRBJ2-5; tentative D call: TRBD1 (6 bases). The CDR3 has 16 amino acids. Germline CDR1 reads SEHNR; CDR2 reads FQNEAQ (reference sequence). V lost 4 bases and J 2 bases, leaving 17 bases between the germline ends. CDR3: CASSSTQGRRQETQYF. CDR3 nucleotide sequence: TGTGCCAGCAGCTCGACTCAGGGGAGACGGCAAGAGACCCAGTACTTC. The full variable domain, with the rest looked up from reference TRBV7-9 and TRBJ2-5, is DTGVSQNPRHKITKRGQNVTFRCDPISEHNRLYWYRQTLGQGPEFLTYFQNEAQLEKSRLLSDRFSAERPKGSFSTLEIQRTEQGDSAMYLCASSSTQGRRQETQYFGPGTRLLVL.

This clonotype was seen more than once but under ten times. V is TRBV7-9 and J is TRBJ1-2, with D unclear. The CDR3 is 14 amino acids. The V gene's germline CDR1 is SEHNR and CDR2 FQNEAQ (reference sequence). V was shortened by 1 base and J by 3 bases, with 9 bases between the two germline ends. For the CDR3, the DNA is TGTGCCAGCAGCTTAGGACAAGTCTACTATGGCTACACCTTC. As protein: CASSLGQVYYGYTF.

This clonotype came up a few times. The V gene is TRBV4-1, the J gene TRBJ2-6; D unclear. Deletions cut 1 base from V and 4 bases from J, with 5 bases between. The germline CDR1 and CDR2 sequences are MGHRA and YSYEKL. This CDR3 comprises 14 residues. The CDR3 region is CASSQAGGANVLTF. CDR3 nucleotide sequence: TGCGCCAGCAGCCAAGCTGGGGGGGCCAACGTCCTGACTTTC.

The rearrangement links TRBV12-3 or TRBV12-4 to TRBJ2-1, with 10 bases identical to TRBD2. The CDR3 runs 16 residues. The V and J ends lost 4 bases and 5 bases, in that order; junction bases with no gene match: 8. The CDR3 coding sequence is TGTGCCAGCAGTTCCGGTAGCGGGGGGTCGAACAATGAGCAGTTCTTC. It translates to CASSSGSGGSNNEQFF.

The chain couples TRBV9 to TRBJ2-7, with 9 bases identical to TRBD1. Germline CDR1 is SGDLS and CDR2 is YYNGEE. The junction had 3 bases not matched to a gene; V was cut back by 0 bases and J by 5 bases. This CDR3 has 14 residues. For the CDR3, the DNA is TGTGCCAGCAGCGTAGGGGACAGGGCCCACGAGCAGTACTTC. Its protein product is CASSVGDRAHEQYF.

This clonotype was found a few times. The V and J genes are TRBV28 and TRBJ2-7, with D possibly TRBD2 on 5 matching bases. The CDR3 consists of 14 residues. Trimming cost V 3 bases and J 3 bases, with 12 bases left between them. The germline gives CDR1 MDHEN, CDR2 SYDVKM. In nucleotides, the CDR3 is TGTGCCAGCAGTTTTATTCGGGGTGGCTACGAGCAGTACTTC. Amino acids: CASSFIRGGYEQYF.

The chain carries TRBV11-2 and TRBJ2-5; 9 bases align to TRBD1. Unmatched junction bases numbered 12, after V lost 8 bases and J lost 5 bases. The V gene's germline CDR1 is SGHAT and CDR2 FQNNGV. The CDR3 extends over 15 amino acids. The CDR3 nucleotides are TGTGCCAGCTTAAACACAGGGGGCGGATTGGAGACCCAGTACTTC. Translated: CASLNTGGGLETQYF.